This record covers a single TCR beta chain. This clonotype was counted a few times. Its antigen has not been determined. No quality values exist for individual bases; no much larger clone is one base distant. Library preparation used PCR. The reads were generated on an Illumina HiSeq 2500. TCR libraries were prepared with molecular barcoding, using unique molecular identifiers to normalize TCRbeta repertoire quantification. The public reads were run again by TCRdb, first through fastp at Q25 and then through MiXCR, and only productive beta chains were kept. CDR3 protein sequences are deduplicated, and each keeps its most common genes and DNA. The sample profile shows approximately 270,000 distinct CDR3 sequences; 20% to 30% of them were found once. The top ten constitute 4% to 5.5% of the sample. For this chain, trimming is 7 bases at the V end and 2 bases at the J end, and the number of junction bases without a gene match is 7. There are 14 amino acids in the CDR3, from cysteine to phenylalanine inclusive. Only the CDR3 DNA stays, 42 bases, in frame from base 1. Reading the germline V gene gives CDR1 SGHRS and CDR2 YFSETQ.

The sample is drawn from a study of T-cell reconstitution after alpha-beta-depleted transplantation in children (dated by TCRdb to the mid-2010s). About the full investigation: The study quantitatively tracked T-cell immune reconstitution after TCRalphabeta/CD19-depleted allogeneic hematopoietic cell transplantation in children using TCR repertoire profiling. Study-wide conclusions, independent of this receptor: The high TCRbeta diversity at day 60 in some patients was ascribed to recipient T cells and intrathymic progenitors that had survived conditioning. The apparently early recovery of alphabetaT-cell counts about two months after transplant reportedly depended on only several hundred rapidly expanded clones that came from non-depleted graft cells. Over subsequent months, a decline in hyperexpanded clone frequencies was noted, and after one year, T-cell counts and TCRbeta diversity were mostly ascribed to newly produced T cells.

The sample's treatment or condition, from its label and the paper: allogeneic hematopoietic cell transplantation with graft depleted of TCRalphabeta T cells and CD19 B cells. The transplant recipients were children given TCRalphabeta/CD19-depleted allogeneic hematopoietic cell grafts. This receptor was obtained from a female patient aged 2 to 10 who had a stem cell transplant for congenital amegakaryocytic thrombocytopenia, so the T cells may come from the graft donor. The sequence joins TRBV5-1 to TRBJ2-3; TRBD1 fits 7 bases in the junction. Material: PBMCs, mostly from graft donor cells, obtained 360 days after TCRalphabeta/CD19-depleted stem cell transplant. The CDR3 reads CASATTGDTDTQYF. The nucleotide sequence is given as TGCGCCAGCGCGACCACAGGGGACACAGATACGCAGTATTTT.